This T cell receptor (beta chain) was sequenced in a study of T cells in Graves' hyperthyroidism and ophthalmopathy. Amplification targeted TCR beta CDR3 regions from RNA transcripts. First-round RT-PCR with HTBI primers amplified the TCR CDR3 region. One entry per CDR3 protein results from TCRdb running MiXCR on the multiplex PCR reads. The sample records hundreds of thousands of distinct CDR3 sequences, roughly a third being singletons. Ten or more counts support this clonotype. Newly diagnosed hyperthyroidism patients aged 18 to 65 years had disease lasting under 2 months. V lost 6 bases, J lost 3 bases, and 9 bases lay in between. The CDR3 totals 12 residues. CDR1 is MNHEY and CDR2 is SVGAGI in the germline V gene.

The rearrangement joins TRBV6-5 to TRBJ2-7; tentatively, D is TRBD1 (5 bases). Sequenced input: blood. This sequence originates from a middle-aged woman with Graves' hyperthyroidism. The CDR3 region is CASSTGFYEQYF. The DNA for the CDR3 is TGTGCCAGCAGCACAGGTTTCTACGAGCAGTACTTC.